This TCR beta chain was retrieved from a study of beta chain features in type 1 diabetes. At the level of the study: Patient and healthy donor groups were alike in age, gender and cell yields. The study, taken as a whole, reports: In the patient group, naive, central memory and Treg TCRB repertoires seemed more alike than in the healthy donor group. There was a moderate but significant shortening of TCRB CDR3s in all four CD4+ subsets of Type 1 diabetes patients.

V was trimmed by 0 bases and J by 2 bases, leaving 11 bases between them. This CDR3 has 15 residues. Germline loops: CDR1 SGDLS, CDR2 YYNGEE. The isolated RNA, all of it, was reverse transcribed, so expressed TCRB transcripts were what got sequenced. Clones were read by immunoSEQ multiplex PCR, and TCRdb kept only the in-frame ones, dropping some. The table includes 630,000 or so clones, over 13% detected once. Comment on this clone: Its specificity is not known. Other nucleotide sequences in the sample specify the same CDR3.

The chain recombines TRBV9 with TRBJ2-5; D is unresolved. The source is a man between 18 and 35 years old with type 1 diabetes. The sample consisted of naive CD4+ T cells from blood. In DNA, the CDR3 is TGTGCCAGCAGCGTAGCTGGCGGATTACAAGAGACCCAGTACTTC. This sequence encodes CASSVAGGLQETQYF.